This T cell receptor (beta chain) was found in a study of T cell repertoires and HLA-DP antigens. Findings and limits, study-wide: A non-physiological HeLa system presented antigen to total CD4+ responders.

As regards this clone: The antigen is not known.

The CDR3 totals 13 residues. Losses at the gene ends were 4 bases for V and 4 bases for J; bases not matched to a gene: 3. CDR1 is MDHEN and CDR2 is SYDVKM in the germline V gene. Clones were sequenced by immunoSEQ multiplex PCR, and TCRdb holds only the in-frame ones, with some missing. This sample carries approximately 86,000 clones, roughly 86% of them seen once, and the ten largest clones take less than 2%. The chain has TRBV28 and TRBJ1-2; 7 positions match TRBD1. The TCR sequence derives from a man aged 50 to 60 in good health and CMV-seronegative. Sequences were obtained from CD4+ T cells from PBMCs. Written as DNA, the CDR3 is TGTGCCAGCAGTTGGGGGACAGCCTATGGCTACACCTTC. Protein sequence: CASSWGTAYGYTF.